A selection of T cell receptor beta chains follows, all from one sample in a study of T cell changes during pregnancy in multiple sclerosis. Here immunoSEQ multiplex PCR was the method, and the copy in TCRdb shows in-frame clones only, minus some. Among some 74,000 clones listed, 92% were seen once. Sequencing used peripheral blood, obtained before pregnancy. The receptor source for this set is a female donor with multiple sclerosis, enrolled in a pregnancy study. CDR3s include the opening cysteine and the closing phenylalanine or tryptophan. The D gene is left open where the match is weak. The size entry is marked missing in some rows and otherwise reads once, few, many or a size class.

d_call	j_call	v_call	clone_size	cdr3_nt	cdr3_aa
TRBD1	TRBJ2-3	TRBV4-1	NA	TGCGCCAGCAGCCAAGATACGCAGACAGGGGGTTTCACAGATACGCAGTATTTT	CASSQDTQTGGFTDTQYF
TRBD2	TRBJ2-3	TRBV27	once	TGTGCCAGCAGCCTTAGCGGGATAGGGCACAGTTCAAATACGCAGTATTTT	CASSLSGIGHSSNTQYF
NA	TRBJ2-3	TRBV11-3	NA	TGTGCCAGCAGCCCGCCGGGGACTGCTAGCACAGATACGCAGTATTTT	CASSPPGTASTDTQYF
NA	TRBJ1-5	TRBV21-1	NA	TGTGCCAGCAGCCACAGGGACAATCAGCCCCAGCATTTT	CASSHRDNQPQHF
NA	TRBJ2-6	TRBV4-1	once	TGCGCCAGCAGCCTGCTCGGCTCTGGGGCCAACGTCCTGACTTTC	CASSLLGSGANVLTF
NA	TRBJ2-5	TRBV7-2	NA	TGTGCCAGCAGCTTTGGGTTCCAGGGTAGAAGAGAGACCCAGTACTTC	CASSFGFQGRRETQYF
NA	TRBJ2-7	TRBV27	NA	TGTGCCAGCAGTCGAACAGTGCTAAGAACCTACGAGCAGTACTTC	CASSRTVLRTYEQYF
TRBD2	TRBJ2-3	TRBV7-2	NA	TGTGCCAGCAGCCCTAGGAGTCCTGGACTAGCGGAAGATACGCAGTATTTT	CASSPRSPGLAEDTQYF
TRBD1	TRBJ1-1	TRBV2	NA	TGTGCCAGCAGCCCGGAACAGGGGGCGCGCACTGAAGCTTTCTTT	CASSPEQGARTEAFF
NA	TRBJ1-4	TRBV29-1	few	TGCAGCGTTGGGGGCCTGAATGAAAAACTGTTTTTT	CSVGGLNEKLFF
NA	TRBJ2-5	TRBV19	NA	TGTGCCAGTAGTATAACCCCAGTGTTGACTAGTTTGCAGACCCAGTACTTC	CASSITPVLTSLQTQYF
NA	TRBJ2-3	TRBV7-9	NA	TGTGCCAGCAACCCTATCTTCAGGGAAAAAGATACGCAGTATTTT	CASNPIFREKDTQYF
NA	TRBJ1-2	TRBV2	NA	TGTGCCAGCAGGGACAGCGAGAACTATGGCTACACCTTC	CASRDSENYGYTF
TRBD2	TRBJ2-1	TRBV27	NA	TGTGCCAGCAGTTCCGGACTAGCGGGAGGGAGGTTGGGGAATGAGCAGTTCTTC	CASSSGLAGGRLGNEQFF
NA	TRBJ2-3	TRBV19	NA	TGTGCCAGTAAATCTGCGGGATCGGCAGATACGCAGTATTTT	CASKSAGSADTQYF
NA	TRBJ2-3	TRBV6-5	NA	TGTGCCAGCAGTTACAGAGTAGCGGGCACAGATACGCAGTATTTT	CASSYRVAGTDTQYF
NA	TRBJ2-7	TRBV6-5	NA	TGTGCCAGCAGTTACTCGTGGAGCGGTAACTACGAGCAGTACTTC	CASSYSWSGNYEQYF
TRBD1	TRBJ1-2	TRBV6-5	NA	TGTGCCAGCTGGACAGGGTGGAATGGCTACACCTTC	CASWTGWNGYTF
TRBD1	TRBJ2-7	TRBV5-1	NA	TGCGCCAGCAGCTCTACCGGGACAGGGGCCTACGAGCAGTACTTC	CASSSTGTGAYEQYF
NA	TRBJ2-1	TRBV5-1	NA	TGCGCCAGCAGCACCGACAGAAATGAGCAGTTCTTC	CASSTDRNEQFF
NA	TRBJ1-1	TRBV21-1	NA	TGTGCCAGCAGCAACTCCGGACGGGCAGCCGGGAGGCCGAACACTGAAGCTTTCTTT	CASSNSGRAAGRPNTEAFF
NA	TRBJ2-2	TRBV5-4	NA	TGTGCCAGCAGCTCTCAGGTGAACACCGGGGAGCTGTTTTTT	CASSSQVNTGELFF
NA	TRBJ1-1	TRBV10-3	NA	TGTGCCACCTCATTGGGGCGGACTGAAGCTTTCTTT	CATSLGRTEAFF
TRBD2	TRBJ2-1	TRBV6-1	NA	TGTGCCAGCAGCGACGGGACTAGCGGCTACAATGAGCAGTTCTTC	CASSDGTSGYNEQFF
NA	TRBJ1-1	TRBV5-6	NA	TGTGCCAGCAGTAAAGACAGATTGAACACTGAAGCTTTCTTT	CASSKDRLNTEAFF
TRBD1	TRBJ2-1	TRBV25-1	NA	TGTGCCAGCAGTGGGTCCGGACAGGGGTGGATTGAGCAGTTCTTC	CASSGSGQGWIEQFF
NA	TRBJ2-3	TRBV7-9	NA	TGTGCCAGCAGCTTTTCGCTAGCGACAAGCACAGATACGCAGTATTTT	CASSFSLATSTDTQYF
TRBD1	TRBJ1-2	TRBV30	NA	TGTGCCTGGGGGGGACAGCTTTCCGTCTATGGCTACACCTTC	CAWGGQLSVYGYTF
TRBD2	TRBJ2-3	TRBV7-2	NA	TGTGCCAGCAACACCATCTCACTAGCGGGAGTGGCAGATACGCAGTATTTT	CASNTISLAGVADTQYF
TRBD1	TRBJ1-2	TRBV5-1	NA	TGCGCCAGCAACCGACAGGGGGAATATGGCTACACCTTC	CASNRQGEYGYTF
TRBD2	TRBJ2-1	TRBV6-5	NA	TGTGCCAGCAGCGGGAGGGATTACAATGAGCAGTTCTTC	CASSGRDYNEQFF
TRBD1	TRBJ2-5	TRBV19	once	TGTGCCAGTAGTATAAATCTACAGGGGTATCAGACCCAGTACTTC	CASSINLQGYQTQYF
TRBD1	TRBJ1-5	TRBV6-6	NA	TGTGCCAGCACCTCCTCACAGGGGGCCAATCAGCCCCAGCATTTT	CASTSSQGANQPQHF
TRBD1	TRBJ2-7	TRBV5-1	once	TGCGCCAGCAGCTTGTTGCTGGGGACAGGGTACGAGCAGTACTTC	CASSLLLGTGYEQYF
NA	TRBJ2-3	TRBV10-3	NA	TGTGCCATCAGTGATAGTTCCTTTCGAGAGTATTTT	CAISDSSFREYF
NA	TRBJ2-4	TRBV11-2	NA	TGTGCCAGCAGCTTAACAGGGCTGGACATTCAGTACTTC	CASSLTGLDIQYF
TRBD2	TRBJ2-2	TRBV6-4	NA	TGTGCCAGCCGGGAGGGGAGCGACACCGGGGAGCTGTTTTTT	CASREGSDTGELFF
NA	TRBJ2-3	TRBV7-6	NA	TGTGCCAGCAGCAAAAACGTTCCGGAGGGGAGCACAGATACGCAGTATTTT	CASSKNVPEGSTDTQYF
TRBD2	TRBJ2-1	TRBV7-2	NA	TGTGCCAGCAGCCTTCTAGCGGGAGGGAGAAATGAGCAGTTCTTC	CASSLLAGGRNEQFF
TRBD1	TRBJ2-7	TRBV7-2	NA	TGTGCCAGCAGCTTATCAGCCGGGACAGCCTACGAGCAGTACTTC	CASSLSAGTAYEQYF
NA	TRBJ1-2	TRBV18	NA	TGTGCCAGCTCACCACAATCAGAAGGCTACACCTTC	CASSPQSEGYTF
TRBD1	TRBJ2-2	TRBV19	NA	TGTGCCAGTAGTAAGGGACAGGGGGACACCGGGGAGCTGTTTTTT	CASSKGQGDTGELFF